This is a list of T cell receptor beta chains from one sample in a study of T cell responses to AZD1222 COVID-19 vaccine. TCRdb's table, derived via immunoSEQ multiplex PCR, lists solely in-frame clones and lacks some. The sample lists about 130,000 clones, about 90% occurring once. This specimen was peripheral blood, taken on day 0 of AZD1222 vaccination. These receptors were taken from an adult in good health. CDR3s include the opening cysteine and the closing phenylalanine or tryptophan. A D gene is named only where the DNA matches it firmly. Only part of the rows carry a size: once, few, many, or a class if the clone is expanded.

abundance	d_gene	v_gene	j_gene	CDR3aa	CDR3nt
NA	NA	TRBV4-3	TRBJ2-7	CASSLSLALEQYF	TGCGCCAGCAGCCTGTCACTAGCCCTCGAGCAGTACTTC
NA	TRBD1	TRBV19	TRBJ1-1	CASSTGQGSTEAFF	TGTGCCAGTAGTACCGGACAGGGGAGCACTGAAGCTTTCTTT
once	NA	TRBV21-1	TRBJ1-6	CASSKDDRFLSPLHF	TGTGCCAGCAGCAAGGACGACAGGTTTCTTTCACCCCTCCACTTT
NA	NA	TRBV13	TRBJ1-2	CASSTQENYGYTF	TGTGCCAGCAGCACCCAGGAAAACTATGGCTACACCTTC
NA	NA	TRBV5-1	TRBJ2-1	CASSLEGGLYNEQFF	TGCGCCAGCAGCTTGGAGGGGGGGCTCTACAATGAGCAGTTCTTC
NA	NA	TRBV11-2	TRBJ1-1	CASSLGTLTPKTVGAHF	TGTGCCAGCAGCTTAGGAACCCTAACACCGAAGACAGTGGGAGCCCACTTT
few	TRBD2	TRBV3-1/TRBV3-2	TRBJ2-7	CASSLRGRVPYEQYF	TGTGCCAGCAGCCTACGAGGGAGGGTACCCTACGAGCAGTACTTC
NA	NA	TRBV7-8	TRBJ2-7	CASSLSDRTYEQYF	TGTGCCAGCAGCTTATCCGACAGAACCTACGAGCAGTACTTC
NA	NA	TRBV3-1/TRBV3-2	TRBJ2-1	CASSQDSLAYEQFF	TGTGCCAGCAGCCAAGACAGCCTCGCCTATGAGCAGTTCTTC
NA	NA	TRBV6-5	TRBJ2-2	CASSRVLENTGELFF	TGTGCCAGCAGTCGGGTCCTAGAAAACACCGGGGAGCTGTTTTTT
NA	NA	TRBV19	TRBJ1-6	CASSIVWEGDRTLHF	TGTGCCAGTAGTATAGTATGGGAGGGAGATCGGACCCTCCACTTT
NA	NA	TRBV10-3	TRBJ2-1	CAIRRGGVSYNEQFF	TGTGCCATCAGGCGCGGGGGCGTCTCCTACAATGAGCAGTTCTTC
NA	TRBD2	TRBV7-2	TRBJ2-1	CASSPWTSGGNEQFF	TGTGCCAGCAGCCCCTGGACTAGCGGGGGGAATGAGCAGTTCTTC
NA	NA	TRBV19	TRBJ2-1	CASSIQGGNYNEQFF	TGTGCCAGTAGTATACAGGGGGGAAACTACAATGAGCAGTTCTTC
NA	NA	TRBV19	TRBJ1-1	CASSGEAEAFF	TGTGCCAGTAGTGGGGAGGCTGAAGCTTTCTTT
NA	NA	TRBV9	TRBJ2-1	CASSAGLLSYNEQFF	TGTGCCAGCAGCGCGGGACTTCTCTCCTACAATGAGCAGTTCTTC
few	NA	TRBV5-1	TRBJ1-1	CASSSVANTEAFF	TGCGCCAGCAGCTCTGTGGCCAACACTGAAGCTTTCTTT
NA	NA	TRBV10-3	TRBJ2-7	CAISEPGQGGDEQYF	TGTGCCATCAGTGAACCTGGACAGGGAGGGGACGAGCAGTACTTC
NA	NA	TRBV27	TRBJ1-1	CASSWNLITGSTEAFF	TGTGCCAGCAGTTGGAATCTGATTACAGGGAGTACTGAAGCTTTCTTT
NA	TRBD1	TRBV9	TRBJ2-1	CASSGQGSHNEQFF	TGTGCCAGCAGCGGACAGGGTTCCCACAATGAGCAGTTCTTC
NA	TRBD2	TRBV5-1	TRBJ2-3	CASSRAPGGSTDTQYF	TGCGCCAGCAGCCGAGCTCCGGGGGGTAGCACAGATACGCAGTATTTT
NA	NA	TRBV19	TRBJ1-4	CASSIGGSNEKLFF	TGTGCCAGTAGTATTGGAGGGTCTAATGAAAAACTGTTTTTT
NA	NA	TRBV21-1	TRBJ2-7	CASSPRPGQGDYEQYF	TGTGCCAGCAGCCCCCGCCCCGGACAGGGCGACTACGAGCAGTACTTC
NA	TRBD2	TRBV9	TRBJ2-7	CASSVSPGLTYEQYF	TGTGCCAGCAGCGTATCCCCGGGACTAACCTACGAGCAGTACTTC
NA	TRBD2	TRBV10-3	TRBJ2-2	CAIGGANTGELFF	TGTGCCATCGGGGGGGCGAACACCGGGGAGCTGTTTTTT
NA	NA	TRBV10-1	TRBJ1-3	CASSEEGGGNTIYF	TGCGCCAGCAGTGAGGAGGGGGGCGGAAACACCATATATTTT
NA	NA	TRBV7-9	TRBJ2-5	CASSFGRQETQYF	TGTGCCAGCAGCTTCGGCAGGCAAGAGACCCAGTACTTC
NA	NA	TRBV30	TRBJ1-5	CAWSSGQSYSNQPQHF	TGTGCCTGGAGTTCTGGACAGAGCTATAGCAATCAGCCCCAGCATTTT
NA	NA	TRBV28	TRBJ2-6	CASSSPGAESSGANVLTF	TGTGCCAGCAGTTCTCCGGGGGCCGAGAGCTCTGGGGCCAACGTCCTGACTTTC
NA	NA	TRBV6-4	TRBJ1-2	CASSDSFRGNYGYTF	TGTGCCAGCAGTGACTCGTTTAGAGGCAACTATGGCTACACCTTC
NA	NA	TRBV7-2	TRBJ1-2	CASSFSSINYGYTF	TGTGCCAGCAGCTTTTCATCGATAAACTATGGCTACACCTTC
once	TRBD2	TRBV12-5	TRBJ2-2	CASGFIGTSGGRNTGELFF	TGTGCTAGTGGTTTTATCGGGACTAGCGGGGGGCGCAACACCGGGGAGCTGTTTTTT
once	NA	TRBV10-3	TRBJ1-1	CAISQNRVGTEAFF	TGTGCCATCAGTCAAAACAGGGTCGGCACTGAAGCTTTCTTT
NA	TRBD2	TRBV3-1/TRBV3-2	TRBJ2-1	CASSQELAGAPGSYNEQFF	TGTGCCAGCAGCCAAGAACTAGCGGGGGCTCCGGGCTCCTACAATGAGCAGTTCTTC
NA	NA	TRBV9	TRBJ2-5	CASSVGPGQETQYF	TGTGCCAGCAGCGTAGGGCCGGGACAAGAGACCCAGTACTTC
NA	TRBD2	TRBV3-1/TRBV3-2	TRBJ2-5	CASRLAGETQYF	TGTGCCAGCAGGCTAGCGGGAGAGACCCAGTACTTC
NA	TRBD1	TRBV7-9	TRBJ1-6	CASSIDRVSYNSPLHF	TGTGCCAGCAGCATCGACAGGGTCTCCTATAATTCACCCCTCCACTTT
NA	NA	TRBV6-1	TRBJ1-3	CASSETGSGNTIYF	TGTGCCAGCAGTGAAACAGGGTCCGGAAACACCATATATTTT